The clone carrying this T cell receptor beta chain was counted between two and nine times. Its antigen remains unknown. This CDR3 is 16 amino acids long. V lost 2 bases to trimming and J lost 4 bases, with 16 bases between them. This record belongs to a study of early T cells in non-severe SARS-CoV-2 infection. As for the study in general: The chains were unpaired, and the sequenced material was bulk RNA from unsorted whole blood. Study-level results: Matches to VDJdb favored anti-spike CD8 responses and missed private and CD4 specificities.

The protocol attached unique molecular identifiers to individual cDNA molecules. TCRdb re-called the 5' RACE reads with MiXCR, one entry per CDR3 protein. The sample lists tens of thousands of distinct CDR3 sequences, 15% to 20% occurring once. The sequence was obtained from an adult who was a healthcare worker with PCR-confirmed SARS-CoV-2 infection or an uninfected control (not recorded which). The starting material was whole blood, obtained at baseline. The chain couples TRBV12-3 or TRBV12-4 to TRBJ2-3, with a tentative D call TRBD2 (6 bases). The chain's CDR3 is CASSLFRERRADTQYF. CDR3 bases: TGTGCCAGCAGTTTATTCAGGGAGAGGAGGGCAGATACGCAGTATTTT.